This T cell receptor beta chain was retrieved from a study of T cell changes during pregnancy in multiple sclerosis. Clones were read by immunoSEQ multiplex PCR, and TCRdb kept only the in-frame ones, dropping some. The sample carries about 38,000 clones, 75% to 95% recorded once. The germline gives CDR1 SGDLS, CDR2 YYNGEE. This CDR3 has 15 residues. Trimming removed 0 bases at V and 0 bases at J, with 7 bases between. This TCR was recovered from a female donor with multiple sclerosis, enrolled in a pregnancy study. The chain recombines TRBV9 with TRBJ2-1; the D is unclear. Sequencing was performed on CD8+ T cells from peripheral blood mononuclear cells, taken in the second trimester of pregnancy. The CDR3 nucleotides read TGTGCCAGCAGCGTAGATGAGTCCTCCTACAATGAGCAGTTCTTC. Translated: CASSVDESSYNEQFF.